This T cell receptor (beta chain) was captured in a study of cytomegalovirus exposure and HLA in healthy donors. Per germline, CDR1 SNHLY and CDR2 FYNNEI. V was clipped by 7 bases and J by 3 bases; unmatched bases: 10. This CDR3 is built from 15 residues. Assay: immunoSEQ multiplex PCR; the TCRdb copy retains only in-frame clones and omits some. The repertoire consists of 120,000 or so clones, with roughly 90% occurring once and the leading ten covering 1.5% to 2%. Points from the study as a whole: A list of 150 or so TCR beta chains associated with cytomegalovirus was given. The tendency of first-cohort TCR clusters to co-occur in the roughly 110 validation repertoires emerged from a later analysis.

A remark on this clone: Its specificity is not known.

V gene TRBV2 combines with J gene TRBJ2-7; TRBD2 agrees at 9 bases. This TCR came from a woman aged 18-29 years in good health and CMV-seronegative. Sequencing used PBMCs. CDR3 residues: CASTAGGRINYEQYF. The DNA for the CDR3 is TGTGCCAGCACCGCGGGGGGGCGGATCAACTACGAGCAGTACTTC.